This T cell receptor (beta chain) was retrieved from a study of shared clonotypes between healthy human individuals. Study summary: For every donor, three CD4 naive, three CD4 memory, two CD8 naive and one CD8 memory plates were used. General study findings and limits: Clonotype sharing across a few donors was observed for around 5% of naive CD4 clonotypes. Estimated richness was generally greater in naive than memory subsets.

Per the germline V gene, CDR1 is SNHLY and CDR2 is FYNNEI. The V and J ends lost 5 bases and 1 base respectively, with 13 bases between them. The length of the CDR3 is 15 residues. For every subset, genomic DNA was evenly distributed across several immunoSEQ plates. The table came from immunoSEQ multiplex PCR; TCRdb's copy has only in-frame clones and leaves some out. The sample shows millions of clones, about 94% of them seen only once. In the naive CD8 group, cells lacked CD45RO and were positively selected for CCR7, so terminally differentiated effector memory CD45RA+ cells were left out. As regards this clone: The antigen is not known.

The rearrangement links TRBV2 to TRBJ2-3, with D maybe TRBD1 (8 bases). The sequence was collected from a man between 18 and 35 years old in good health. The sample taken for sequencing was naive CD8+ T cells sorted from blood. CDR3 loop: CASSTGGGGTDTQYF. The CDR3 coding sequence is TGTGCCAGCAGTACAGGGGGAGGGGGCACAGATACGCAGTATTTT.